One T cell receptor beta chain is described in this entry. CDR1 MNHEY and CDR2 SVGAGI come from the germline V gene. The ends were cut back, 5 bases at V and 5 bases at J, with 15 bases in the middle. CDR3 length equals 14 residues. The source of the sample is a study of blood T cell repertoires in COVID-19. Study as a whole: Spain, Italy and the United States supplied samples that represented acute and convalescent COVID-19. The analysed material was cDNA or gDNA that came from T cells, B-cell-depleted T cells, or PBMCs.

TCRdb keeps only in-frame clones here, not all; method: immunoSEQ multiplex PCR. Among tens of thousands of clones listed, around 86% were seen once. The sequence was obtained from a human donor in a cohort sampled during active COVID-19. Sequenced input: peripheral blood. V usage is TRBV6-5 and J usage is TRBJ2-5; possibly TRBD1 for D (5 bases). The CDR3 region has the DNA TGTGCCAGCAGTCCCAGCAGGGTGGCCGAGACCCAGTACTTC. This gives the protein CASSPSRVAETQYF.